The 9 T cell receptor beta chains below all came from one sample that was sequenced in a study of regulatory T cells in long-lasting Graves disease. Time point noted: newly diagnosed GD, antithyroid drugs for less than 3 months. RNA from PBMCs was the source of the TCR library. According to the study, TCR beta libraries were built with iRepertoire HTBI primers and CDR3-region Arm-PCR. TCRdb recomputed calls from the multiplex PCR reads with MiXCR, one row per CDR3 protein. The sample consists of around 250,000 distinct CDR3 sequences, around 18% of them appearing once. These data also featured in a second study, about T cells in Graves' hyperthyroidism and ophthalmopathy.

The sequenced sample was peripheral blood mononuclear cells (PBMCs), obtained at new diagnosis, from a patient treated with antithyroid drugs. All receptors derive from a woman aged 25 to 39 with Graves disease.

In this sample, this clonotype turned up many times. V usage is TRBV5-1 and J usage is TRBJ2-7, with D hard to call. CDR1 is SGHRS, CDR2 YFSETQ, per germline. Trimming stripped 6 bases from V and 1 base from J, with 5 bases between. CDR3 length equals 11 residues. The chain's CDR3 is CASKGSYEQYF. CDR3 sequence (DNA): TGCGCCAGCAAAGGTTCCTACGAGCAGTACTTC.

Many counts were recorded for this clonotype. The chain combines TRBV27 with TRBJ2-5, with a weak D call TRBD2 (7 bases). The V gene lost 0 bases and the J gene lost 5 bases, with 19 bases spanning the gap. The germline V gene encodes CDR1 MNHEY and CDR2 SMNVEV (reference sequence). This CDR3 contains 17 residues. The CDR3 DNA reads as TGTGCCAGCAGTTTATCGCAGGGGAGGGCCTTCCAGGAGACCCAGTACTTC. Translated: CASSLSQGRAFQETQYF.

The chain has TRBV12-3 or TRBV12-4 and TRBJ2-7; 7 bases are shared with TRBD1. The CDR3 consists of 14 residues. J lost 4 bases, V lost 5 bases, and 8 bases had no gene match. The CDR3 bases are TGTGCCAGCAGTAGACGGGACAGAGAATACGAGCAGTACTTC. It encodes CASSRRDREYEQYF.

On this clonotype itself: With a much larger clone just one base away, this may be a read error. This chain connects TRBV2 to TRBJ2-3; D is possibly TRBD1 (5 bases). V shed 9 bases and J shed 3 bases, with 13 bases lying between them. The CDR3 runs 13 residues. Germline CDR1 and CDR2: SNHLY and FYNNEI. The chain's CDR3 is CASQEGATDTQYF. DNA of the CDR3: TGTGCCAGTCAGGAAGGGGCAACAGATACGCAGTATTTT.

This clonotype was observed at least ten times. The CDR3 DNA is TGTGCCAGCTCACCACTAATGGCAGACAACACCGGGGAGCTGTTTTTT. The encoded protein is CASSPLMADNTGELFF. The chain combines TRBV18 with TRBJ2-2; D not resolved. CDR1 KGHSH and CDR2 LQKENI come from the germline V gene. This CDR3 contains 16 residues. Trimming stripped 1 base from V and 2 bases from J, with 11 bases between. The variable domain in full, completed from reference TRBV18 and TRBJ2-2, reads NAGVMQNPRHLVRRRGQEARLRCSPMKGHSHVYWYRQLPEEGLKFMVYLQKENIIDESGMPKERFSAEFPKEGPSILRIQQVVRGDSAAYFCASSPLMADNTGELFFGEGSRLTVL.

This clonotype has ten or more counts. The V and J genes are TRBV18 and TRBJ1-6; D is perhaps TRBD1 (5 bases). Germline loops: CDR1 KGHSH, CDR2 LQKENI. The CDR3 is 16 amino acids. V shed 3 bases and J shed 5 bases, with 14 bases lying between them. This CDR3 is CASSPLGPADNSPLHF. The DNA for the CDR3 is TGTGCCAGCTCACCCCTGGGGCCAGCGGATAATTCACCCCTCCACTTT.

This sequence joins TRBV5-1 and TRBJ2-6; D is undetermined. The CDR3 runs 14 residues. Trimming shortened V by 6 bases and J by 0 bases, and 7 bases separated the two germline ends. Germline V CDR1 and CDR2: SGHRS, YFSETQ. The CDR3 nucleotides read TGCGCCAGCACCGTTTCCTCTGGGGCCAACGTCCTGACTTTC. Amino acid sequence: CASTVSSGANVLTF.

This clonotype was seen at least ten times. This chain links TRBV3-1 with TRBJ1-1; D call uncertain. The germline V gene encodes CDR1 LGHDT and CDR2 YNNKEL (reference sequence). This CDR3 comprises 14 residues. Trimming removed 1 base at V and 3 bases at J, with 9 bases between. The CDR3: CASSQGFGDTEAFF. CDR3 DNA sequence: TGTGCCAGCAGCCAAGGGTTCGGGGACACTGAAGCTTTCTTT.

This clonotype has at least ten counts. The rearrangement joins TRBV5-1 to TRBJ2-1; 10 bases are a match to TRBD2. With V trimmed by 7 bases and J by 0 bases, 10 bases remained unmatched. CDR1 is SGHRS and CDR2 is YFSETQ in the germline V gene. The CDR3 totals 17 residues. The CDR3 region is CASSRGLAPSSYNEQFF. The CDR3 DNA is TGCGCCAGCTCCCGGGGACTAGCGCCAAGCTCCTACAATGAGCAGTTCTTC.